The 23 T cell receptor beta chains listed next were all sequenced from one sample in a study of T cell repertoires in aging, cancer and after chemotherapy. Amplification of TCR beta used genomic DNA extracted from peripheral blood. Rearranged V-D-J TRB sequences were amplified with a mixed TRB-A/B primer pool. MiXCR, applied by TCRdb to the multiplex PCR reads, yields one record per CDR3 protein. Of about 4,600 distinct CDR3 sequences in the sample, 21% were seen once. The sample comprised blood. The receptors were gathered from a human donor with a blood cancer.

This clonotype was observed once. The J gene is TRBJ1-2, the V gene TRBV6-5, with a possible D match to TRBD1 (5 bases). Trimming cost V 4 bases and J 7 bases, with 19 bases left between them. From germline, CDR1 is MNHEY and CDR2 SVGAGI. The CDR3 is 15 amino acids. CDR3 region: CASSSPVGDASGYTF. The CDR3 DNA is TGTGCCAGCAGTTCCCCCGTGGGGGACGCTAGTGGCTACACCTTC.

CDR3 coding DNA: TGTGCCAGCAGCTTACGGGCCTCTGGGGCCAACGTCCTGACTTTC. Amino acids: CASSLRASGANVLTF. The J gene is TRBJ2-6, the V gene TRBV7-9, with D uncertain. CDR3 length: 15 amino acids. V was clipped by 2 bases and J by 0 bases, with 5 bases between them. Germline-derived CDR1 and CDR2 are SEHNR and FQNEAQ (reference sequence). Looking up the rest from reference TRBV7-9 and TRBJ2-6 gives the full variable domain: DTGVSQNPRHKITKRGQNVTFRCDPISEHNRLYWYRQTLGQGPEFLTYFQNEAQLEKSRLLSDRFSAERPKGSFSTLEIQRTEQGDSAMYLCASSLRASGANVLTFGAGSRLTVL.

For the CDR3, the DNA is TGCAGTGCTAGATCCGGGACTAGCGGGCCTCCAGATACGCAGTATTTT. As protein: CSARSGTSGPPDTQYF. The chain joins TRBV20-1 to TRBJ2-3, with TRBD2 matching 12 bases. With V trimmed by 2 bases and J by 4 bases, 7 bases remained unmatched. CDR1 is DFQATT, CDR2 SNEGSKA, per germline (reference sequence). CDR3 size: 16 residues.

The CDR3 spells CASRVQGGSGANVLTF. The CDR3 DNA sequence: TGTGCCAGCCGAGTCCAGGGGGGCTCTGGGGCCAACGTCCTGACTTTC. The chain combines TRBV10-3 with TRBJ2-6, with D perhaps matching TRBD1 (7 bases). This CDR3 spans 16 amino acids. Trimming took off 10 bases at V and 0 bases at J, with 16 bases between the two ends. Germline V gene data show CDR1 as ENHRY and CDR2 as SYGVKD.

Details on this clonotype: Since a much larger clone is just one base distant, this may be a read error. The V gene is TRBV10-3, the J gene TRBJ2-7; tentative D call: TRBD1 (6 bases). Germline CDR1 reads ENHRY; CDR2 reads SYGVKD. Trimming left V 7 bases short and J 8 bases short, with 12 bases between. The length of the CDR3 is 11 residues. The CDR3 spells CAITTGGKQYF. CDR3 nucleotides: TGTGCCATCACGACAGGCGGAAAGCAGTACTTC.

This clonotype has just a few counts. The chain links TRBV5-5 to TRBJ2-7; the D gene is possibly TRBD1 (5 bases). Trimming removed 4 bases at V and 3 bases at J, with 17 bases between. This CDR3 region has 15 residues. Per the germline V gene, CDR1 is SGHKS and CDR2 is YYEKEE (reference sequence). The CDR3 region is CASSPMMQGYYEQYF. CDR3 nucleotide sequence: TGTGCCAGCAGCCCAATGATGCAGGGCTACTACGAGCAGTACTTC.

The chain couples TRBV18 to TRBJ1-1, with D perhaps matching TRBD1 (5 bases). The CDR3 has 15 amino acids. Deletions cut 8 bases from V and 0 bases from J, with 16 bases between. Germline values: CDR1 KGHSH, CDR2 LQKENI. DNA for the CDR3: TGTGCCAGCACTGGACTATGGGGGATGAACACTGAAGCTTTCTTT. Protein sequence: CASTGLWGMNTEAFF.

The V call is TRBV7-2, the J call TRBJ1-4; 8 nucleotides line up with TRBD1. Germline CDR1 reads SGHTA; CDR2 reads FQGNSA. After removal of 1 base from V and 7 bases from J, the junction contained 8 bases not matched to a gene. CDR3 size: 16 residues. CDR3 sequence reads: CASSLDQGARSEKLFF. The CDR3 DNA follows: TGTGCCAGCAGCTTAGACCAGGGGGCGCGAAGTGAAAAACTGTTTTTT.

By its share, this clonotype is medium-sized. The chain links TRBV30 to TRBJ1-1, with unresolved D. Germline CDR1 reads GTSNPN; CDR2 reads SVGIG (reference sequence). V dropped 7 bases and J dropped 2 bases, with 14 bases sitting between them. This CDR3 spans 13 amino acids. This CDR3 is CASLRGFNTEAFF. The CDR3 region has the DNA TGTGCCTCCCTACGCGGGTTTAACACTGAAGCTTTCTTT.

This clonotype is medium-sized. The chain is built from TRBV18 and TRBJ2-7, with D hard to call. This CDR3 spans 12 amino acids. Germline V gene sequence: CDR1 KGHSH, CDR2 LQKENI. The ends were cut back, 6 bases at V and 3 bases at J, with 9 bases in the middle. The CDR3: CASSPPNYEQYF. The CDR3 nucleotides are TGTGCCAGCTCCCCGCCTAACTACGAGCAGTACTTC. Complete variable domain (other parts from reference TRBV18 and TRBJ2-7): NAGVMQNPRHLVRRRGQEARLRCSPMKGHSHVYWYRQLPEEGLKFMVYLQKENIIDESGMPKERFSAEFPKEGPSILRIQQVVRGDSAAYFCASSPPNYEQYFGPGTRLTVT.

This clonotype has just a few counts. The rearrangement joins TRBV4-2 to TRBJ1-2, with D possibly being TRBD1 (5 bases). Deletions cut 5 bases from V and 0 bases from J, with 13 bases between. Germline V CDR1 and CDR2: LGHNA, YNFKEQ. The length of the CDR3 is 15 residues. The CDR3 loop is CASSYIQGTNYGYTF. Written as DNA, the CDR3 is TGTGCCAGCAGCTATATTCAGGGTACTAACTATGGCTACACCTTC.

This clonotype is medium-sized. The chain joins TRBV6-2 or TRBV6-3 to TRBJ2-3; 8 positions match TRBD2. The CDR3 covers 16 residues. The germline V gene encodes CDR1 MNHEY and CDR2 SVGEGT. The V segment lost 0 bases and the J segment 0 bases; nucleotides outside the gene matches: 2. The CDR3 is CASSYSRLASTDTQYF. As DNA, the CDR3 is TGTGCCAGCAGTTACTCCCGACTAGCGAGCACAGATACGCAGTATTTT.

Sample share makes this clonotype medium-sized (0.01 to 0.1%). This chain uses TRBV7-6 with TRBJ1-3; D call uncertain. This CDR3 comprises 17 residues. Germline V lookup: CDR1 SGHVS, CDR2 FNYEAQ. Trimming left V 5 bases short and J 1 base short, with 18 bases between. The CDR3 sequence: CASSPRLWAMSGNTIYF. The CDR3, as DNA: TGTGCCAGCAGCCCCCGTCTTTGGGCTATGTCTGGAAACACCATATATTTT.

This clonotype was seen a handful of times. The chain links TRBV27 to TRBJ1-5; D not resolved. V dropped 6 bases and J dropped 4 bases, with 10 bases sitting between them. From germline, CDR1 is MNHEY and CDR2 SMNVEV (reference sequence). The CDR3 extends over 13 amino acids. CDR3 residues: CASSTSPNQPQHF. CDR3 in DNA: TGTGCCAGCAGCACCTCCCCAAATCAGCCCCAGCATTTT.

The chain links TRBV6-2 or TRBV6-3 to TRBJ2-3; tentative D call: TRBD1 (5 bases). The CDR3 is 13 residues long. Germline V lookup: CDR1 MNHEY, CDR2 SVGEGT. V lost 7 bases and J 2 bases, leaving 10 bases between the germline ends. The CDR3 sequence: CASNWGPTDTQYF. CDR3 sequence (DNA): TGTGCCAGCAACTGGGGCCCCACAGATACGCAGTATTTT.

This clonotype occurred a few times. V gene TRBV5-1 combines with J gene TRBJ2-6; TRBD1 matches 9 bases. Trimming at V came to 4 bases and at J to 1 base, leaving 6 bases not matched to a gene. The V gene's germline CDR1 is SGHRS and CDR2 YFSETQ. The CDR3 covers 17 residues. The CDR3 protein is CASSPAGTGSGANVLTF. The CDR3 region has the DNA TGCGCCAGCAGCCCGGCCGGGACAGGGTCTGGGGCCAACGTCCTGACTTTC.

This clonotype has only a few counts. The chain uses TRBV6-2 or TRBV6-3 and TRBJ1-1; D is uncertain. This CDR3 is 10 amino acids long. V dropped 6 bases and J dropped 2 bases, with 1 base sitting between them. The germline CDR1 and CDR2 sequences are MNHEY and SVGEGT. The CDR3 coding sequence is TGTGCCAGCAGCAACACTGAAGCTTTCTTT. Amino acids: CASSNTEAFF.

This clonotype counts as medium-sized. The chain joins TRBV15 to TRBJ1-1; weak D call: TRBD1 (5 bases). The germline V gene has CDR1 LNHNV and CDR2 YYDKDF (reference sequence). The CDR3 loop spans 13 amino acids. V lost 0 bases, J lost 6 bases, and 8 bases lay in between. Here the CDR3 DNA reads TGTGCCACCAGCAGAGATGAGACAGCTGAAGCTTTCTTT. Protein sequence: CATSRDETAEAFF.

The chain is built from TRBV5-1 and TRBJ1-5, with D uncertain. Looked up from germline, CDR1 is SGHRS and CDR2 is YFSETQ. This CDR3 is built from 15 residues. The V and J ends lost 0 bases and 0 bases respectively, with 7 bases between them. The CDR3 spells CASSLDGVSNQPQHF. Written as DNA, the CDR3 is TGCGCCAGCAGCTTGGACGGGGTTAGCAATCAGCCCCAGCATTTT. The full variable domain, its missing parts supplied by reference TRBV5-1 and TRBJ1-5, is KAGVTQTPRYLIKTRGQQVTLSCSPISGHRSVSWYQQTPGQGLQFLFEYFSETQRNKGNFPGRFSGRQFSNSRSEMNVSTLELGDSALYLCASSLDGVSNQPQHFGDGTRLSIL.

As for this clonotype: A read error may produce the germline difference seen at one junction end. V is TRBV5-5 and J is TRBJ2-4; TRBD1 might be the D (5 bases). Germline assignment: CDR1 SGHKS and CDR2 YYEKEE (reference sequence). The CDR3 covers 18 residues. The CDR3 region has the DNA TGCGCCAGCAGCCCAAGGGGCGCGTGGTTAGGAGCCAAAAACATTCAGTACTTC. This encodes CASSPRGAWLGAKNIQYF.

The V call is TRBV5-1, the J call TRBJ1-5; D gene ambiguous. V was clipped by 0 bases and J by 1 base, with 8 bases between them. Germline CDR1 and CDR2: SGHRS and YFSETQ. The CDR3 sequence is 15 residues long. CDR3 nucleotide sequence: TGCGCCAGCAGCTTGGGGTCTGGGAGCAATCAGCCCCAGCATTTT. Translated, it gives CASSLGSGSNQPQHF.

This clonotype is termed medium-sized. The chain recombines TRBV29-1 with TRBJ2-7; no clear D. This CDR3 has 13 residues. Trimming stripped 4 bases from V and 2 bases from J, with 12 bases between. Germline V gene data show CDR1 as SQVTM and CDR2 as ANQGSEA. CDR3 region: CSVVRGNTYEQYF. The CDR3 nucleotides are TGCAGCGTTGTGCGAGGTAACACCTACGAGCAGTACTTC.

As for this clonotype: This clone may be a read error of a much larger clone one base away. V usage is TRBV29-1 and J usage is TRBJ1-1; D is ambiguous. Germline V gene sequence: CDR1 SQVTM, CDR2 ANQGSEA. The CDR3 spans 11 residues. The CDR3 DNA is TGCAGTGGCAGCATGAACACTAAAGCTTTCTTT. As protein: CSGSMNTKAFF.